This TCR beta chain was recorded in a study of T cell repertoires in aging, cancer and after chemotherapy. Looking at the study overall: Repeat sampling of healthy donors over several months to years showed clear clonal overlap. Approximately 10 million TCR reads were in the whole dataset.

CDR1 and CDR2 from the germline V gene are MNHNS and SASEGT. The CDR3 runs 13 residues. V was trimmed by 7 bases and J by 1 base, leaving 10 bases between them. This clonotype was seen only a few times. Its antigen remains unknown. Peripheral blood genomic DNA, not sorted cells or RNA, was the template. Study-wide results and limits: Rebound thymic output was suggested by rising median generation probability during chemotherapy in each cancer cohort.

Multiplex touch-down PCR with TRB-A/B primers amplified rearranged V-D-J TRB sequences. MiXCR, applied by TCRdb to the multiplex PCR reads, yields one record per CDR3 protein. The table shows roughly 9,800 distinct CDR3 sequences, with around 38% occurring only once. This chain uses TRBV6-1 with TRBJ2-5; tentatively, D is TRBD2 (6 bases). Source material: blood. This receptor was identified in a human donor in good health. The CDR3 nucleotides read TGTGCCAGCACGCGGGGTACCCAAGAGACCCAGTACTTC. Protein: CASTRGTQETQYF.